The 32 T cell receptor beta chains in this list originate from one sample, sequenced in a study of glioma-infiltrating T cells after dendritic cell vaccination. TCRdb's table, derived via immunoSEQ multiplex PCR, lists solely in-frame clones and lacks some. The repertoire holds approximately 110,000 clones, with 90% as singletons. Time point meaning: after dendritic cell vaccination, including at tumor progression/relapse. The source was blood, collected after dendritic cell vaccination. The receptors derive from a human donor with glioblastoma.

The CDR3 nucleotides are TGTGCCAGCAGGTCTAGCGGTGGCACCGGGGAGCTGTTTTTT. The encoded protein is CASRSSGGTGELFF. The chain links TRBV27 to TRBJ2-2; 7 bases match TRBD2. Germline-derived CDR1 and CDR2 are MNHEY and SMNVEV (reference sequence). The CDR3 contains 14 residues. Losses at the gene ends were 6 bases for V and 4 bases for J; bases not matched to a gene: 5.

The chain employs TRBV19 and TRBJ2-2; tentative D call: TRBD2 (8 bases). This CDR3 is built from 16 residues. Germline CDR1 reads LNHDA; CDR2 reads SQIVND (reference sequence). The ends were cut back, 5 bases at V and 8 bases at J, with 21 bases in the middle. CDR3 bases: TGTGCCAGTAGTCCCCGGGAGGGGGCGAGGGTAGGGGAGCTGTTTTTT. Residues: CASSPREGARVGELFF. Full variable domain (outside the CDR3, taken from reference TRBV19 and TRBJ2-2): DGGITQSPKYLFRKEGQNVTLSCEQNLNHDAMYWYRQDPGQGLRLIYYSQIVNDFQKGDIAEGYSVSREKKESFPLTVTSAQKNPTAFYLCASSPREGARVGELFFGEGSRLTVL.

As to this clone: At one end, the junction sequence differs from germline, possibly due to a read error. This chain connects TRBV5-1 to TRBJ2-7; 11 bases are a match to TRBD1. The CDR3 is 15 residues long. From germline, CDR1 is SGHRS and CDR2 YFSETQ. The CDR3 DNA follows: TGTGCCAGCAGCTCCCGGGGACAGGGGGACTACGAGCAGTACTTC. As protein: CASSSRGQGDYEQYF.

The rearrangement uses TRBV10-2 and TRBJ2-7; 10 nucleotides match TRBD2. Germline V gene data show CDR1 as WSHSY and CDR2 as SAAADI. J lost 3 bases, V lost 8 bases, and 22 bases had no gene match. The CDR3 is 19 residues long. Here the CDR3 reads CASHHRGNPGLAKDYEQYF. In DNA form, the CDR3 reads TGCGCCAGCCATCATAGGGGGAACCCGGGACTAGCGAAGGACTACGAGCAGTACTTC.

The chain combines TRBV19 with TRBJ2-2, with 10 positions matching TRBD2. V gave up 4 bases and J gave up 0 bases; unmatched junction bases: 2. Germline CDR1 LNHDA, CDR2 SQIVND (reference sequence). The CDR3 consists of 16 residues. CDR3 sequence (DNA): TGTGCCAGTAGTACACTAGCGGGGACGAACACCGGGGAGCTGTTTTTT. Protein: CASSTLAGTNTGELFF. Drawing the rest from reference TRBV19 and TRBJ2-2, the complete variable domain is DGGITQSPKYLFRKEGQNVTLSCEQNLNHDAMYWYRQDPGQGLRLIYYSQIVNDFQKGDIAEGYSVSREKKESFPLTVTSAQKNPTAFYLCASSTLAGTNTGELFFGEGSRLTVL.

J is TRBJ1-1 and V is TRBV5-1; D possibly corresponds to TRBD1 (5 bases). The CDR3 consists of 14 residues. Germline V CDR1 and CDR2: SGHRS, YFSETQ. Trimming took off 2 bases at V and 1 base at J, with 9 bases between the two ends. The CDR3 bases are TGCGCCAGCAGCTTTATAGGGGAGAACACTGAAGCTTTCTTT. The encoded protein is CASSFIGENTEAFF.

This clone was seen just once. The chain employs TRBV9 and TRBJ1-1; 7 bases are a match to TRBD1. The CDR3 length is 14 residues. V lost 0 bases, J lost 3 bases, and 2 bases stayed unmatched. Germline V CDR1 and CDR2: SGDLS, YYNGEE. This CDR3 is CASSVGRGDTEAFF. As DNA, the CDR3 is TGTGCCAGCAGCGTAGGCAGGGGGGACACTGAAGCTTTCTTT.

In the case of this clone: Distinct nucleotide sequences in the sample also encode this CDR3. The chain joins TRBV25-1 to TRBJ1-5; D gene ambiguous. Germline V gene data show CDR1 as MGHDK and CDR2 as SYGVNS. With 3 bases removed from V and 2 bases from J, the gap between germline ends came to 11 bases. This CDR3 region has 15 residues. The CDR3 spells CASSEPGGGNQPQHF. In DNA, the CDR3 is TGTGCCAGCAGTGAGCCGGGCGGGGGCAATCAGCCCCAGCATTTT.

This chain links TRBV6-1 with TRBJ1-2, with TRBD1 matching over 9 bases. This CDR3 contains 15 residues. Trimming removed 1 base from V and 5 bases from J; junction bases left unmatched: 5. Looked up from germline, CDR1 is MNHNS and CDR2 is SASEGT. The CDR3 DNA reads as TGTGCCAGCAGTGAAGGCGGGACAGGGCAATATGGCTACACCTTC. Translation: CASSEGGTGQYGYTF.

This chain links TRBV6-5 with TRBJ2-3; 13 positions agree with TRBD2. Germline-derived CDR1 and CDR2 are MNHEY and SVGAGI. The CDR3 runs 14 residues. V lost 9 bases to trimming and J lost 8 bases; unmatched junction nucleotides: 8. CDR3 region: CASSGTSGTRTQYF. The CDR3 nucleotides read TGTGCCAGTTCCGGGACTAGCGGGACACGTACGCAGTATTTT.

The J gene is TRBJ2-3, the V gene TRBV7-2; 8 bases agree with TRBD2. Germline CDR1 SGHTA, CDR2 FQGNSA. V lost 3 bases, J lost 6 bases, and 2 bases stayed unmatched. The CDR3 has 13 residues. The CDR3 region has the DNA TGTGCCAGCAGCTTTCGGGAGGGGGATACGCAGTATTTT. Amino acid sequence: CASSFREGDTQYF.

The V call is TRBV19, the J call TRBJ2-3; 12 positions match TRBD2. The trim removed 4 bases at V and 1 base at J, leaving 3 bases unmatched. This CDR3 is built from 16 residues. Germline loops: CDR1 LNHDA, CDR2 SQIVND (reference sequence). The CDR3 sequence is CASSKGLAGRTDTQYF. The CDR3 coding sequence is TGTGCCAGTAGTAAAGGACTAGCGGGACGCACAGATACGCAGTATTTT.

The chain carries TRBV19 and TRBJ1-1; tentative D call: TRBD1 (6 bases). Germline V gene data show CDR1 as LNHDA and CDR2 as SQIVND (reference sequence). CDR3 length: 13 amino acids. Trimming took off 4 bases at V and 4 bases at J, with 10 bases between the two ends. CDR3 sequence reads: CASSTTGLTEAFF. In DNA form, the CDR3 reads TGTGCCAGTAGTACTACAGGGCTCACTGAAGCTTTCTTT.

The CDR3 region is CASSWHRRRGRTEAFF. Written as DNA, the CDR3 is TGCGCCAGCAGCTGGCACAGGCGCAGGGGAAGGACTGAAGCTTTCTTT. This chain uses TRBV4-1 with TRBJ1-1; possibly TRBD1 for D (6 bases). The germline CDR1 and CDR2 sequences are MGHRA and YSYEKL. V lost 5 bases to trimming and J lost 5 bases, with 21 bases between them. This CDR3 contains 16 residues.

The rearrangement links TRBV5-1 to TRBJ1-2; 9 positions agree with TRBD1. The J segment lost 4 bases and the V segment lost 4 bases, leaving 8 bases of the junction unmatched. The V gene's germline CDR1 is SGHRS and CDR2 YFSETQ. The CDR3 consists of 15 residues. The CDR3 sequence: CASSEGQGNSYGYTF. CDR3 nucleotides: TGCGCCAGCAGCGAGGGACAGGGAAATAGCTATGGCTACACCTTC.

The rearrangement links TRBV7-6 to TRBJ2-3; 11 bases match TRBD2. After removal of 2 bases from V and 1 base from J, the junction contained 11 bases not matched to a gene. The germline CDR1 and CDR2 sequences are SGHVS and FNYEAQ. The CDR3 has 19 residues. The CDR3 region is CASSLRPLVTSGGTDTQYF. Written as DNA, the CDR3 is TGTGCCAGCAGCTTAAGGCCCCTCGTGACTAGCGGGGGCACAGATACGCAGTATTTT. Looking up the rest from reference TRBV7-6 and TRBJ2-3 gives the full variable domain: GAGVSQSPRYKVTKRGQDVALRCDPISGHVSLYWYRQALGQGPEFLTYFNYEAQQDKSGLPNDRFSAERPEGSISTLTIQRTEQRDSAMYRCASSLRPLVTSGGTDTQYFGPGTRLTVL.

The chain joins TRBV7-6 to TRBJ2-3, with 7 bases matching TRBD2. Germline V gene data show CDR1 as SGHVS and CDR2 as FNYEAQ. V shed 4 bases, J shed 3 bases, and the junction held 10 bases outside the gene matches. The CDR3 totals 16 residues. CDR3 amino acids: CASSSHLRGGTDTQYF. The CDR3 DNA reads TGTGCCAGCAGCTCCCACTTGCGGGGAGGGACAGATACGCAGTATTTT.

The chain uses TRBV9 and TRBJ1-3; 8 nucleotides align to TRBD1. The CDR3 has 16 residues. V shed 4 bases and J 1 base; nucleotides not matched to a gene: 7. Looked up from germline, CDR1 is SGDLS and CDR2 is YYNGEE. The CDR3 bases are TGTGCCAGCAGCTTACCCGGGACAGGTTCTGGAAACACCATATATTTT. Its protein product is CASSLPGTGSGNTIYF.

The chain joins TRBV11-1 to TRBJ2-1; 8 nucleotides line up with TRBD2. Germline values: CDR1 SGHAT, CDR2 FQDESV (reference sequence). This CDR3 is built from 15 residues. The J segment lost 5 bases and the V segment lost 4 bases, leaving 7 bases of the junction unmatched. The DNA for the CDR3 is TGTGCCAGCAGCTGGCCTGGACTAGCCGACAATGAGCAGTTCTTC. Translating gives CASSWPGLADNEQFF.

The chain couples TRBV6-1 to TRBJ1-1; a weak D match, TRBD1 (6 bases). V lost 6 bases to trimming and J lost 6 bases, with 11 bases between them. Germline V CDR1 and CDR2: MNHNS, SASEGT. The CDR3 runs 12 residues. CDR3 sequence (DNA): TGTGCCAGCAGCGGACAGTCGTCTGAAGCTTTCTTT. It specifies CASSGQSSEAFF.

J is TRBJ2-7 and V is TRBV7-6, with 8 nucleotides matching TRBD1. The germline gives CDR1 SGHVS, CDR2 FNYEAQ. After removal of 2 bases from V and 3 bases from J, the junction contained 9 bases not matched to a gene. This CDR3 has 16 residues. The CDR3 DNA follows: TGTGCCAGCAGCTTAAGGGAGACAGGGGCGAACTACGAGCAGTACTTC. Protein: CASSLRETGANYEQYF. The entire variable domain, with the rest obtained from reference TRBV7-6 and TRBJ2-7, is as follows: GAGVSQSPRYKVTKRGQDVALRCDPISGHVSLYWYRQALGQGPEFLTYFNYEAQQDKSGLPNDRFSAERPEGSISTLTIQRTEQRDSAMYRCASSLRETGANYEQYFGPGTRLTVT.

This clone has more than one count but fewer than ten. The V and J genes are TRBV11-2 and TRBJ1-6, with 7 bases lining up with TRBD1. The ends lost 5 bases at V and 11 bases at J; junction bases unmatched: 12. This CDR3 is 15 amino acids long. CDR1 SGHAT and CDR2 FQNNGV come from the germline V gene. The CDR3, as DNA: TGTGCCAGCAGCCCCACCGGGACAGTCGCTCCACCCCTCCACTTT. Amino acid sequence: CASSPTGTVAPPLHF. The full variable domain, completed using reference TRBV11-2 and TRBJ1-6, is EAGVAQSPRYKIIEKRQSVAFWCNPISGHATLYWYQQILGQGPKLLIQFQNNGVVDDSQLPKDRFSAERLKGVDSTLKIQPAKLEDSAVYLCASSPTGTVAPPLHFGNGTRLTVT.

The J gene is TRBJ2-1, the V gene TRBV7-3; 11 bases fit TRBD2. Germline CDR1 is SGHTA and CDR2 is FQGTGA. V lost 4 bases to trimming and J lost 8 bases; unmatched junction nucleotides: 7. This CDR3 is 15 amino acids long. CDR3 amino acids: CASSSTSGRGDEQFF. CDR3 nucleotide sequence: TGTGCCAGCAGCTCCACTAGCGGGAGAGGTGATGAGCAGTTCTTC.

V is TRBV9 and J is TRBJ2-2; D may be TRBD2 (6 bases). The V end lost 2 bases, the J end lost 1 base, and 18 bases lay between the germline ends. The germline gives CDR1 SGDLS, CDR2 YYNGEE. The CDR3 runs to 18 residues. The CDR3 bases are TGTGCCAGCAGCGTGAGTGGCACCCGGCGGGAGAACACCGGGGAGCTGTTTTTT. It specifies CASSVSGTRRENTGELFF.

This clone was recorded a few times. The CDR3 coding sequence is TGTGCCAGCAGTTACTCGTACGGGGAGCTGTTTTTT. Its translation: CASSYSYGELFF. The chain employs TRBV6-6 and TRBJ2-2; D gene uncertain. V was clipped by 0 bases and J by 7 bases, with 3 bases between them. This CDR3 has 12 amino acids. Germline V gene sequence: CDR1 MNHNY, CDR2 SVGAGI (reference sequence).

V gene TRBV30 combines with J gene TRBJ1-5; D unclear. Germline V gene lookup returns CDR1 GTSNPN and CDR2 SVGIG (reference sequence). This CDR3 is 13 amino acids long. With 5 bases removed from V and 8 bases from J, the gap between germline ends came to 16 bases. The CDR3 region has the DNA TGTGCCTGGGGGAGACCCGGGGAGAAGCCCCAGCATTTT. Translation gives CAWGRPGEKPQHF. Complete variable domain (other parts from reference TRBV30 and TRBJ1-5): SQTIHQWPATLVQPVGSPLSLECTVEGTSNPNLYWYRQAAGRGLQLLFYSVGIGQISSEVPQNLSASRPQDRQFILSSKKLLLSDSGFYLCAWGRPGEKPQHFGDGTRLSIL.

The V and J genes are TRBV27 and TRBJ1-2, with D tentatively TRBD1 (5 bases). The germline V gene has CDR1 MNHEY and CDR2 SMNVEV (reference sequence). V lost 3 bases and J lost 1, with 12 bases in between. This CDR3 spans 15 amino acids. The CDR3 is CASSLFPTDNYGYTF. The DNA for the CDR3 is TGTGCCAGCAGTTTGTTTCCGACAGATAACTATGGCTACACCTTC.

The chain uses TRBV11-3 and TRBJ1-1; the match to TRBD1 covers 9 bases. J was trimmed by 0 bases and V by 4 bases; bases with no gene match: 6. Germline CDR1 and CDR2: SGHNT and YENEEA. The CDR3 contains 16 residues. CDR3: CASSYTGTGMNTEAFF. Here the CDR3 DNA reads TGTGCCAGCAGCTACACCGGGACAGGGATGAACACTGAAGCTTTCTTT.

V and J are TRBV27 and TRBJ2-3, with unresolved D. The CDR3 loop spans 16 amino acids. V was clipped by 5 bases and J by 0 bases, with 15 bases between them. The V gene's germline CDR1 is MNHEY and CDR2 SMNVEV (reference sequence). Written as DNA, the CDR3 is TGTGCCAGCAGTCCACTTATGCGTACTAGCACAGATACGCAGTATTTT. This sequence encodes CASSPLMRTSTDTQYF.

This chain connects TRBV4-1 to TRBJ2-7; D not certain. This CDR3 is built from 15 residues. CDR1 MGHRA and CDR2 YSYEKL come from the germline V gene. The V end lost 2 bases, the J end lost 3 bases, and 14 bases lay between the germline ends. The chain's CDR3 is CASSQTATLSYEQYF. The DNA of the CDR3 is TGCGCCAGCAGCCAAACTGCGACACTTAGCTACGAGCAGTACTTC.

The chain combines TRBV27 with TRBJ2-3; 13 bases map to TRBD2. With V trimmed by 4 bases and J by 5 bases, 9 bases remained unmatched. The CDR3 length is 17 residues. The germline gives CDR1 MNHEY, CDR2 SMNVEV (reference sequence). CDR3 sequence (DNA): TGTGCCAGCAGTTCTCGACTAGCGGGGGGAGGAAGAGATACGCAGTATTTT. Translated: CASSSRLAGGGRDTQYF.

The chain has TRBV27 and TRBJ1-3, with D tentatively TRBD1 (5 bases). The V gene's germline CDR1 is MNHEY and CDR2 SMNVEV (reference sequence). Trimming removed 6 bases at V and 1 base at J, with 13 bases between. The CDR3 length is 15 residues. The CDR3 region is CASRSGPTSGNTIYF. For the CDR3, the DNA is TGTGCCAGCAGGTCAGGGCCAACTTCTGGAAACACCATATATTTT.